The 5 T cell receptor beta chains below come from one sample, sequenced in a study of cytomegalovirus exposure and HLA in healthy donors. Use of 60 Vbeta and 13 Jbeta primers characterized the PCR. Libraries were prepared by immunoSEQ multiplex PCR; TCRdb keeps only in-frame clonotypes and omits some of them. The table shows 170,000 or so clones, with 65% to 80% occurring only once. The material sequenced was PBMCs. These receptors all come from a woman aged 45-59 years in good health and CMV-seropositive.

The CDR3 protein is CASSLAADYSNQPQHF. The CDR3 DNA is TGCGCCAGCAGCTTGGCCGCGGACTATAGCAATCAGCCCCAGCATTTT. V is TRBV5-1 and J is TRBJ1-5; D is unclear. Trimming pared 0 bases from V and 0 bases from J, leaving 10 bases between. In germline, CDR1 is SGHRS, CDR2 YFSETQ. The CDR3 runs 16 residues.

The chain couples TRBV4-3 to TRBJ1-2, with 9 positions matching TRBD1. Germline V gene lookup returns CDR1 LGHNA and CDR2 YSLEER. The CDR3 runs 16 residues. Losses at the gene ends were 5 bases for V and 4 bases for J; bases not matched to a gene: 11. The CDR3: CASSRDRVSSSYGYTF. The DNA of the CDR3 is TGCGCCAGCAGCAGGGACAGGGTCTCTAGTAGCTATGGCTACACCTTC.

This chain joins TRBV7-2 and TRBJ2-4; tentatively, D is TRBD1 (6 bases). V lost 0 bases and J 9 bases, leaving 9 bases between the germline ends. This CDR3 is 13 amino acids long. The germline V gene has CDR1 SGHTA and CDR2 FQGNSA. CDR3 sequence: CASSLAGQGIQYF. The CDR3, as DNA: TGTGCCAGCAGCTTAGCGGGACAAGGCATTCAGTACTTC.

CDR3 residues: CASSLAPGRANEQYF. The CDR3 region has the DNA TGCGCCAGCAGCTTGGCCCCGGGGAGGGCGAACGAGCAGTACTTC. This chain connects TRBV5-1 to TRBJ2-7; 7 bases fit TRBD2. The junction had 8 bases not matched to a gene; V was cut back by 0 bases and J by 5 bases. The CDR3 is made up of 15 amino acids. CDR1 is SGHRS and CDR2 is YFSETQ in the germline V gene.

The chain uses TRBV30 and TRBJ2-1, with a possible D match to TRBD2 (7 bases). With 2 bases removed from V and 7 bases from J, the gap between germline ends came to 15 bases. Germline CDR1 is GTSNPN and CDR2 is SVGIG (reference sequence). CDR3 size: 14 residues. CDR3 protein: CAWSKGGSRNEQFF. In nucleotides, the CDR3 is TGTGCCTGGAGTAAGGGGGGGTCGCGGAATGAGCAGTTCTTC.